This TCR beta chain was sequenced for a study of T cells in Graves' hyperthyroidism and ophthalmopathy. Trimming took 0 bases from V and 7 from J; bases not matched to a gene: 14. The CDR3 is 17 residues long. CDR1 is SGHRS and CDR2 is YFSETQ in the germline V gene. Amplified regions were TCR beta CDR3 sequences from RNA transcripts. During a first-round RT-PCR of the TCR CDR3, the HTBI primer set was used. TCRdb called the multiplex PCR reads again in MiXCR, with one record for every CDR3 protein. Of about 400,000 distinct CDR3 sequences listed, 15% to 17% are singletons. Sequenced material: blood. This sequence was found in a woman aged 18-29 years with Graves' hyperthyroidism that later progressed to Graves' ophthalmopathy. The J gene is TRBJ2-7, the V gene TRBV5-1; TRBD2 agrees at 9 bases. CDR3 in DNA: TGCGCCAGCAGCTTGGAATACGCGGGCGGGAGGGCCTGGGAGCAGTACTTC. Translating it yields CASSLEYAGGRAWEQYF. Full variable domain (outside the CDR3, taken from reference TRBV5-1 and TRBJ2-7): KAGVTQTPRYLIKTRGQQVTLSCSPISGHRSVSWYQQTPGQGLQFLFEYFSETQRNKGNFPGRFSGRQFSNSRSEMNVSTLELGDSALYLCASSLEYAGGRAWEQYFGPGTRLTVT.